This T cell receptor beta chain was captured by sequencing in a study of human T cells and chemical hapten exposure. TCRdb called the RACE reads again in MiXCR, with one record for every CDR3 protein. Among about 140,000 distinct CDR3 sequences listed, over 9.5% were seen once. The time point is: patch test 2, 6 weeks after DPC sensitization. Regarding treatment: therapeutic diphenylcyclopropenone sensitization with weekly scalp DPC. Alopecia patients deemed DPC-suitable, aged 18 to 70, excluding pregnancy. Germline assignment: CDR1 SGHRS and CDR2 YFSETQ. V lost 4 bases, J lost 8 bases, and 7 bases stayed unmatched. The CDR3 loop spans 14 amino acids.

The chain carries TRBV5-1 and TRBJ1-4; the match to TRBD1 covers 8 bases. The sequence was obtained from a woman aged 45-65 years with alopecia areata. Some clones in this sample may be carry-over from other donors' samples. This specimen was whole blood, taken in connection with sensitization to the hapten diphenylcyclopropenone (DPC). CDR3 sequence reads: CASSMRTGYEKLFF. CDR3 DNA: TGCGCCAGCAGCATGCGGACAGGGTACGAAAAACTGTTTTTT.